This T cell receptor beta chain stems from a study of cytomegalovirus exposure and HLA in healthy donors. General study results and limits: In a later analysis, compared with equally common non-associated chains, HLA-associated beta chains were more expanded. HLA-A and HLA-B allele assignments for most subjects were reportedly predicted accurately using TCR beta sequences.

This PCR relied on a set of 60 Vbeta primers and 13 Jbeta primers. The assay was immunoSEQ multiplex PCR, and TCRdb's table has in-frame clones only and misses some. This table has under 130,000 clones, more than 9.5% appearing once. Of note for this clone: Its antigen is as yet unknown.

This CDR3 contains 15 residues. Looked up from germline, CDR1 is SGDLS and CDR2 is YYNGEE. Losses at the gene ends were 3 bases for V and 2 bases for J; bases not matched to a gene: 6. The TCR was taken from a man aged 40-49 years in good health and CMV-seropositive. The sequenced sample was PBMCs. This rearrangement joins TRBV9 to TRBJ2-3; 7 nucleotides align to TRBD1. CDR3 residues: CASSGRDRDTDTQYF. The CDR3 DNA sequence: TGTGCCAGCAGCGGCCGGGACAGAGACACAGATACGCAGTATTTT. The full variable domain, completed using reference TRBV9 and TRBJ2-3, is DSGVTQTPKHLITATGQRVTLRCSPRSGDLSVYWYQQSLDQGLQFLIQYYNGEERAKGNILERFSAQQFPDLHSELNLSSLELGDSALYFCASSGRDRDTDTQYFGPGTRLTVL.